This TCR beta chain was identified during a study of cytomegalovirus exposure and HLA in healthy donors. With 60 Vbeta and 13 Jbeta primers, the PCR was carried out. Profiling relied on immunoSEQ multiplex PCR, and the TCRdb table lists in-frame clones only, not all of them. The sample yields under 200,000 clones, approximately 82% seen once. Germline V gives CDR1 SGHNT, CDR2 YENEEA. This CDR3 has 13 amino acids. Note on this clone: A read error may account for a junction end that differs from germline. The same CDR3 can be traced to other DNA sequences in this sample.

The receptor was isolated from a male donor in good health and CMV-seronegative. The chain has TRBV11-3 and TRBJ1-1, with unresolved D. The specimen sequenced was PBMCs. CDR3 protein: CASSLGGAREAFF. For the CDR3, the DNA is TGTGCCAGCAGTTTAGGTGGTGCTAGGGAAGCTTTCTTT.